The next 14 T cell receptor beta chains were all read from a single sample in a study of long-term antiretroviral therapy in people with HIV. An immunoSEQ assay, version v3.0, was performed at survey level. Using immunoSEQ multiplex PCR, the repertoire was profiled, and TCRdb retains in-frame clones only, with some absent. The table has about 19,000 clones, just over 75% seen once. The source material was unsorted PBMCs, sampled 2.2 years after starting antiretroviral therapy. The receptors derive from a man aged 50 or older with HIV.

The chain uses TRBV10-3 and TRBJ1-3; TRBD1 might be the D (6 bases). Germline CDR1 ENHRY, CDR2 SYGVKD. V was clipped by 4 bases and J by 7 bases, with 14 bases between them. The CDR3 is made up of 14 amino acids. CDR3 nucleotide sequence: TGTGCCATCAGTGGACAGGCCCGGATGAACACCATATATTTT. Translating gives CAISGQARMNTIYF.

This clone has only a few counts. The rearrangement uses TRBV28 and TRBJ2-7; a weak D match, TRBD1 (5 bases). Germline values: CDR1 MDHEN, CDR2 SYDVKM. The CDR3 sequence is 14 residues long. V shed 8 bases and J shed 6 bases, with 20 bases lying between them. The CDR3 nucleotides read TGTGCCAGCGCCCCCCTGGACAAGGACCTCGAGCAGTACTTC. It translates to CASAPLDKDLEQYF.

The rearrangement joins TRBV5-8 to TRBJ2-3; D is ambiguous. Trimming pared 4 bases from V and 2 bases from J, leaving 8 bases between. The CDR3 is 13 residues long. The germline gives CDR1 SGHTS, CDR2 YDEGEE. The CDR3 loop is CASSGWITDTQYF. The CDR3 region has the DNA TGTGCCAGCAGCGGGTGGATCACAGATACGCAGTATTTT.

This clone was seen just once. V gene TRBV6-1 combines with J gene TRBJ1-5, with TRBD1 as a possible D gene (6 bases). Trimming pared 9 bases from V and 3 bases from J, leaving 9 bases between. Per the germline V gene, CDR1 is MNHNS and CDR2 is SASEGT. The CDR3 runs 12 residues. The CDR3 coding sequence is TGTGCCAGTGGACAGAACAATCAGCCCCAGCATTTT. It codes for CASGQNNQPQHF.

The gene calls are TRBV2 and TRBJ2-3; 8 nucleotides line up with TRBD2. The CDR3 loop spans 15 amino acids. The junction had 5 bases not matched to a gene; V was cut back by 5 bases and J by 1 base. Germline loops: CDR1 SNHLY, CDR2 FYNNEI. This CDR3 is CASSRQLAGTDTQYF. The DNA for the CDR3 is TGTGCCAGCAGTCGTCAACTAGCGGGCACAGATACGCAGTATTTT. The full variable domain, with the rest looked up from reference TRBV2 and TRBJ2-3, is EPEVTQTPSHQVTQMGQEVILRCVPISNHLYFYWYRQILGQKVEFLVSFYNNEISEKSEIFDDQFSVERPDGSNFTLKIRSTKLEDSAMYFCASSRQLAGTDTQYFGPGTRLTVL.

The CDR3, as DNA: TGTGCCAGCAGCTTGGTGCTCGTCCCAACCGGGGAGCAGTACTTC. Encoded protein: CASSLVLVPTGEQYF. This chain joins TRBV5-4 and TRBJ2-7; no firm D call. V lost 0 bases, J lost 7 bases, and 17 bases lay in between. The CDR3 extends over 15 amino acids. Germline V gene data show CDR1 as SGHNT and CDR2 as YYREEE (reference sequence).

The chain employs TRBV5-6 and TRBJ1-5; D ambiguous. V shed 2 bases and J shed 1 base, with 10 bases lying between them. The CDR3 length is 15 residues. Germline V CDR1 and CDR2: SGHDT, YYEEEE. The CDR3 protein is CASSFRGSSNQPQHF. For the CDR3, the DNA is TGTGCCAGCAGCTTCCGAGGGTCGAGCAATCAGCCCCAGCATTTT.

V and J are TRBV9 and TRBJ2-1; a weak D match, TRBD2 (5 bases). V lost 3 bases and J lost 7, with 14 bases in between. This CDR3 has 14 amino acids. CDR1 is SGDLS and CDR2 is YYNGEE in the germline V gene. The CDR3 bases are TGTGCCAGCAGCGGCTCCGGGAACCTAAATGAGCAGTTCTTC. Translation gives CASSGSGNLNEQFF.

The genes are TRBV19 and TRBJ2-3; D may be TRBD2 (6 bases). V lost 5 bases and J 0 bases, leaving 12 bases between the germline ends. Per the germline V gene, CDR1 is LNHDA and CDR2 is SQIVND (reference sequence). The CDR3 spans 15 residues. CDR3 loop: CASSPGLRSTDTQYF. CDR3 bases: TGTGCCAGTAGTCCCGGACTACGAAGCACAGATACGCAGTATTTT.

The chain carries TRBV5-6 and TRBJ1-2; no reliable D call. Germline CDR1 and CDR2: SGHDT and YYEEEE. The ends were cut back, 5 bases at V and 8 bases at J, with 10 bases in the middle. There are 11 residues in the CDR3. The chain's CDR3 is CASRFREGYTF. The CDR3 DNA reads TGTGCCAGCAGGTTTAGGGAAGGCTACACCTTC.

The chain is built from TRBV18 and TRBJ1-4, with 8 bases aligning to TRBD1. Germline values: CDR1 KGHSH, CDR2 LQKENI. The CDR3 sequence is 15 residues long. J lost 8 bases, V lost 3 bases, and 8 bases had no gene match. The CDR3 loop reads CASSPRTGGGEKLFF. The DNA for the CDR3 is TGTGCCAGCTCACCCCGCACAGGGGGTGGAGAAAAACTGTTTTTT.

J is TRBJ2-7 and V is TRBV19; 7 bases align to TRBD1. V trimming: 9 bases; J trimming: 2 bases; junction bases outside the gene matches: 7. The CDR3 runs 13 residues. Germline V CDR1 and CDR2: LNHDA, SQIVND (reference sequence). The CDR3 DNA is TGTGCCAGCTCGACAGGGAGCGCCTACGAGCAGTACTTC. It is translated as CASSTGSAYEQYF.

This sequence joins TRBV27 and TRBJ2-5; D call uncertain. Germline-derived CDR1 and CDR2 are MNHEY and SMNVEV (reference sequence). The CDR3 sequence is 13 residues long. V gave up 3 bases and J gave up 4 bases, with 9 bases separating them. The CDR3: CASSFKPGETQYF. The CDR3 DNA follows: TGTGCCAGCAGTTTCAAACCGGGAGAGACCCAGTACTTC.

This clone has only a few counts. The rearrangement links TRBV7-9 to TRBJ1-2; 8 bases are a match to TRBD1. With 5 bases clipped from V and 7 bases from J, the junction kept 6 bases outside the gene matches. The CDR3 runs 13 residues. The germline CDR1 and CDR2 sequences are SEHNR and FQNEAQ (reference sequence). CDR3 nucleotides: TGTGCCAGCAGCCGACAGGGGACGTTTGGCTACACCTTC. Protein: CASSRQGTFGYTF.